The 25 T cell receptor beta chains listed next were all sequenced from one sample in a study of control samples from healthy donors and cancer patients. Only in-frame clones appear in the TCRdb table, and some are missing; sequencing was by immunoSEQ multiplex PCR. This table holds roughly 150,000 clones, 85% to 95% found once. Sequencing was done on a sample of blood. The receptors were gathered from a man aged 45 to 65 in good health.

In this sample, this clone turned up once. CDR3 in amino acids: CASSFGASGVNEQFF. CDR3 coding DNA: TGTGCCAGCAGCTTTGGTGCTAGCGGGGTCAATGAGCAGTTCTTC. V usage is TRBV7-3 and J usage is TRBJ2-1; 9 bases are shared with TRBD2. The CDR3 has 15 amino acids. The ends lost 3 bases at V and 6 bases at J; junction bases unmatched: 6. Germline CDR1 and CDR2: SGHTA and FQGTGA.

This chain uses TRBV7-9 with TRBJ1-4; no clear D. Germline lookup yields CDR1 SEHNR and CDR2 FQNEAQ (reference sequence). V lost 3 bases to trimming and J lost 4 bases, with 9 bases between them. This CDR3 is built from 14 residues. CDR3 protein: CASSFASDNEKLFF. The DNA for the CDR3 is TGTGCCAGCAGCTTTGCCAGCGATAATGAAAAACTGTTTTTT.

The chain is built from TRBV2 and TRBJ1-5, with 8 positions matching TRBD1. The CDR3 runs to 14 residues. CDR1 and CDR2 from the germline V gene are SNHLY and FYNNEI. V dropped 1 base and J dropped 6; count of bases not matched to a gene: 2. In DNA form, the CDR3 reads TGTGCCAGCAGTGAAGAAACAGGGGGTCAGCCCCAGCATTTT. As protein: CASSEETGGQPQHF.

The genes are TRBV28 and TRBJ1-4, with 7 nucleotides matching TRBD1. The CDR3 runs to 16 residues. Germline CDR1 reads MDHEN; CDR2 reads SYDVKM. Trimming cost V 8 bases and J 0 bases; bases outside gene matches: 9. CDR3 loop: CASFTDRRTTNEKLFF. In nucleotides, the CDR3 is TGTGCCAGCTTTACGGACAGGAGGACAACTAATGAAAAACTGTTTTTT.

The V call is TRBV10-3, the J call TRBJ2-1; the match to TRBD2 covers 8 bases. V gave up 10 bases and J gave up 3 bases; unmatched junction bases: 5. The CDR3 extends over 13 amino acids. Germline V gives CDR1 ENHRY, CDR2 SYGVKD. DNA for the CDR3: TGTGCCACAGAGCGGGAGAACTACAATGAGCAGTTCTTC. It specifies CATERENYNEQFF.

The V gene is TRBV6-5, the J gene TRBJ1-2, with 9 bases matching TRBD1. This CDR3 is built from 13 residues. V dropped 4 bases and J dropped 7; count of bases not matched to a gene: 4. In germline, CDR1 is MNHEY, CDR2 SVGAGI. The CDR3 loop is CASSSTGGFGYTF. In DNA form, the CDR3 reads TGTGCCAGCAGTTCTACAGGGGGCTTTGGCTACACCTTC.

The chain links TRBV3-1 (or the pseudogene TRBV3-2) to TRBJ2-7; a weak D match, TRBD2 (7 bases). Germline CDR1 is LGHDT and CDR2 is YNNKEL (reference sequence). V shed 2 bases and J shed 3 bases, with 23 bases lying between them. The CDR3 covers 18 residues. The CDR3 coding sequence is TGTGCCAGCAGCCAACTGTTCGTAAGGGGGAGGGACCACTACGAGCAGTACTTC. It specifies CASSQLFVRGRDHYEQYF.

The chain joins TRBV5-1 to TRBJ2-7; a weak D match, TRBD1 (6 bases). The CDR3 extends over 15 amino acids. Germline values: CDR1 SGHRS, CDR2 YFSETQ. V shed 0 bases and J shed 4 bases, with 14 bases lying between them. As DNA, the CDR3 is TGCGCCAGCAGCTTGGCCGGCAGGGGTGCTTACGAGCAGTACTTC. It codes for CASSLAGRGAYEQYF.

CDR3 nucleotide sequence: TGTGCCAGTACGGGGTGGAATAGCAATCAGCCCCAGCATTTT. As protein: CASTGWNSNQPQHF. The gene calls are TRBV19 and TRBJ1-5, with D unclear. Per germline, CDR1 LNHDA and CDR2 SQIVND (reference sequence). Trimming stripped 7 bases from V and 0 bases from J, with 10 bases between. The length of the CDR3 is 14 residues.

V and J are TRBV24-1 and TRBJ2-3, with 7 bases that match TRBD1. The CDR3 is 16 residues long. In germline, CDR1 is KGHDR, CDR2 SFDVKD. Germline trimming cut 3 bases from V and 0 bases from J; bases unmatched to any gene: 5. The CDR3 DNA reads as TGTGCCACCAGTGATAACCGGGACAGTAGCACAGATACGCAGTATTTT. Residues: CATSDNRDSSTDTQYF.

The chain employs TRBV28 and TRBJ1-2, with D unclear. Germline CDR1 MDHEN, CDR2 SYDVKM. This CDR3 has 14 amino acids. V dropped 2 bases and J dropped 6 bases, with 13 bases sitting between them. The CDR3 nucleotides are TGTGCCAGCAGTTTAGCCGGCGGCGATCATGGCTACACCTTC. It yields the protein CASSLAGGDHGYTF.

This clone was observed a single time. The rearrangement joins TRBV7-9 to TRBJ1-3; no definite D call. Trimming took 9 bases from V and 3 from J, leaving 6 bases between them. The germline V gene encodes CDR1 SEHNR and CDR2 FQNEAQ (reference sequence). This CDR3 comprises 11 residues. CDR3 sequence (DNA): TGTGCCAGTGCACTTGGAAACACCATATATTTT. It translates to CASALGNTIYF.

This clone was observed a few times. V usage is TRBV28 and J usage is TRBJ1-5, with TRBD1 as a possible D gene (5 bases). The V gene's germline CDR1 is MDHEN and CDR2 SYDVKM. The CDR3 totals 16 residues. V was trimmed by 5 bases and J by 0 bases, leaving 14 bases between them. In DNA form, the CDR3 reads TGTGCCAGCAGTAGGGGTTTGGGAGATAGCAATCAGCCCCAGCATTTT. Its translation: CASSRGLGDSNQPQHF.

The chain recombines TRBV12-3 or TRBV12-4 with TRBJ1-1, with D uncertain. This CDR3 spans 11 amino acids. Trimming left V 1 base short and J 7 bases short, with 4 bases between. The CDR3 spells CASSLVGEAFF. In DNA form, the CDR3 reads TGTGCCAGCAGTTTAGTTGGTGAAGCTTTCTTT.

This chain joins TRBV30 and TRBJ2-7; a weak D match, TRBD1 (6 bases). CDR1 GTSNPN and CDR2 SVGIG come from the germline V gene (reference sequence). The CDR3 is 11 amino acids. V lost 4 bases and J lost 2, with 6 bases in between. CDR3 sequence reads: CAWKGAYEQYF. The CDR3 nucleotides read TGTGCCTGGAAGGGGGCCTACGAGCAGTACTTC.

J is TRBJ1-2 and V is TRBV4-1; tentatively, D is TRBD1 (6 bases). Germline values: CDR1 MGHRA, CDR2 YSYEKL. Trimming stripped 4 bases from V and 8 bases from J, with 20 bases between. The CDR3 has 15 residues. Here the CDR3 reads CASSLRGGGPIGYTF. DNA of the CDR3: TGCGCCAGCAGCCTAAGGGGCGGGGGGCCTATCGGCTACACCTTC.

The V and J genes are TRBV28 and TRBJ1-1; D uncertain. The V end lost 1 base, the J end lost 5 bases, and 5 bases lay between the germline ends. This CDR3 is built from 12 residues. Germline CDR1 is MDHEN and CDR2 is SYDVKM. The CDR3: CASSLLRTEAFF. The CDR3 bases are TGTGCCAGCAGTTTATTGAGGACTGAAGCTTTCTTT.

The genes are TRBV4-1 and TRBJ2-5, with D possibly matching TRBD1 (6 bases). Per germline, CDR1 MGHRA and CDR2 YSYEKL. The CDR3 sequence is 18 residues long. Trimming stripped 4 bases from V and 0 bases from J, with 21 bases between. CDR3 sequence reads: CASSLIQGDSAYQETQYF. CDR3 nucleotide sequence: TGCGCCAGCAGCCTGATACAGGGTGACAGCGCGTACCAAGAGACCCAGTACTTC.

The DNA of the CDR3 is TGTGCCAGCAGCTTAGATCTGGGCTTTTACAATGAGCAGTTCTTC. Amino acids: CASSLDLGFYNEQFF. The chain uses TRBV11-2 and TRBJ2-1; D call uncertain. The CDR3 totals 15 residues. Trimming cost V 0 bases and J 4 bases, with 10 bases left between them. CDR1 and CDR2 (germline): SGHAT, FQNNGV.

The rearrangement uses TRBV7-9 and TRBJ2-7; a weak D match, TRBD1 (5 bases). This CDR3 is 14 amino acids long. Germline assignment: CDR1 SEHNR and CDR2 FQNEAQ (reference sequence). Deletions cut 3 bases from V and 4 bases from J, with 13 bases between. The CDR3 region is CASSFGRVRYEQYF. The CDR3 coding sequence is TGTGCCAGCAGCTTCGGCAGGGTGCGGTACGAGCAGTACTTC. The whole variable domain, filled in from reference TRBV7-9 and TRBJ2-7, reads DTGVSQNPRHKITKRGQNVTFRCDPISEHNRLYWYRQTLGQGPEFLTYFQNEAQLEKSRLLSDRFSAERPKGSFSTLEIQRTEQGDSAMYLCASSFGRVRYEQYFGPGTRLTVT.

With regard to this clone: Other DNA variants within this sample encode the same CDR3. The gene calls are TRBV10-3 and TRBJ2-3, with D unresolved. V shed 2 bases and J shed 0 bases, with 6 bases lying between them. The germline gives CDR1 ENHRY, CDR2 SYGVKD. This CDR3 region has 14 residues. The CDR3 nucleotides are TGTGCCATCAGTGAGGGCGGAAGCACAGATACGCAGTATTTT. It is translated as CAISEGGSTDTQYF.

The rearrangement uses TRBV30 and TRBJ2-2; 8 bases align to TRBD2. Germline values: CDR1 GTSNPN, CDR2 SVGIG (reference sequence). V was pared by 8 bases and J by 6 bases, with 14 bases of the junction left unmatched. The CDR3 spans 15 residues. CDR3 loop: CAASHTGTSAGELFF. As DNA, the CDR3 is TGTGCCGCATCGCACACCGGGACTAGTGCCGGGGAGCTGTTTTTT.

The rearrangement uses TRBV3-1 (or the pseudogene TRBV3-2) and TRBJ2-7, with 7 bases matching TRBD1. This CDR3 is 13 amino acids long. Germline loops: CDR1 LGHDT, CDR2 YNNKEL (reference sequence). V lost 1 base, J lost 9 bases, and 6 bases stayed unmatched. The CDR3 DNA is TGTGCCAGCAGCCAAGGACAGGGCTTGGGGCAGTACTTC. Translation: CASSQGQGLGQYF.

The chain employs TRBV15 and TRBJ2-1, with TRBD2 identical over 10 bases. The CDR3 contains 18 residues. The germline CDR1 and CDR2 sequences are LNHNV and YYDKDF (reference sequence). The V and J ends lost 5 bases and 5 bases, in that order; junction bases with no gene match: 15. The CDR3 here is CATSAQAGLAGVNNEQFF. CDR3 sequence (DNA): TGTGCCACCAGCGCTCAAGCCGGGCTAGCGGGAGTTAACAATGAGCAGTTCTTC. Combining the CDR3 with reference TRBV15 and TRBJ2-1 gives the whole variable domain DAMVIQNPRYQVTQFGKPVTLSCSQTLNHNVMYWYQQKSSQAPKLLFHYYDKDFNNEADTPDNFQSRRPNTSFCFLDIRSPGLGDTAMYLCATSAQAGLAGVNNEQFFGPGTRLTVL.

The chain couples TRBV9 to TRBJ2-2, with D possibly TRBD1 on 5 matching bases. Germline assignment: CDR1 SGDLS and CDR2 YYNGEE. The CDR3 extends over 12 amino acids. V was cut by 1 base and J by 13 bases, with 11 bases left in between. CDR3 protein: CASSVIDSRLFF. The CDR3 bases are TGTGCCAGCAGCGTAATCGACAGTAGGCTGTTTTTT.